The T cell receptor beta chain described here comes from a study of blood T cell repertoires in COVID-19 (dated by TCRdb to between 2020 and 2021). Some background on the complete study: Collaborator samples came from the United States, Italy and Spain and covered acute and convalescent phases of COVID-19. Deeply sampled blood TCRbeta repertoires from subjects exposed to, actively infected with, or recovered from COVID-19 were included in the dataset. A freely available public database, intended as a resource for researchers studying the immune response to SARS-CoV-2, is where the repertoires were released. The prospective study material was composed of cDNA or gDNA derived from T cells, B-cell-depleted T cells, or PBMCs. Where HLA class I and class II types were available, the types were taken from metadata supplied by the sample provider, not from assay-based typing. Sample metadata almost always included a de-identified subject ID, COVID-19 status, age in years and sex. Samples were obtained from the ongoing ImmuneRACE study (first 160 participants) and from about 1,300 subjects provided by 6 global collaborators. Study-level results and caveats: Clinical and demographic metadata were provided uncurated, with the amount varying by source and participant.

At the junction V is shortened by 0 bases and J by 6 bases; bases outside the gene matches: 8. The germline V gene provides CDR1 KGHSH and CDR2 LQKENI. From its cysteine to its phenylalanine, the CDR3 spans 17 amino acids. Solely the CDR3 DNA is kept, with 51 bases framed from the first base. The immunoSEQ Assay, a bias-controlled multiplex PCR, was used to amplify TCRbeta CDR3 regions from genomic DNA. As for the authors' bioinformatics: Nucleated cell counts per sample were estimated from amplification of reference gene primers within the assay. To quantify the absolute abundance of each unique TCRbeta CDR3 rearrangement, sequence reads were collapsed and filtered. For each sample, productive Simpson clonality was calculated as the square root of Simpson's diversity index across productive rearrangements. The table was pulled from immuneACCESS by TCRdb, which kept in-frame rearrangements only. Such tables lose some clones; where checked, under half of the loss comes from unresolved V genes, and the rest has no known cause. V and J calls and clone size follow that table, whereas D and trimming were derived from the DNA. The sample table holds 15,000 or so clones, of which roughly 80% were seen once. Of the sample, around a fifth is held by the ten largest clones.

As concerns this clone: This clone's antigen is unknown. The sample holds no much larger clone one base away, and base qualities are not on file.

Collaborating institutions collected whole blood in K2EDTA tubes following their own protocols. For TCRbeta analysis, collaborators shipped samples in one of three forms: frozen whole blood, isolated PBMCs, or DNA extracted from either of those sample types. Sequenced material: peripheral blood. The chain is assembled from TRBV18 and TRBJ2-3, with 11 central nucleotides matching TRBD1. The clonotype was recovered from a man older than 75 with active COVID-19. The nucleotides are TGTGCCAGCTCACCACCTGGGACAGGGGGGAGCTGGGATACGCAGTATTTT. The translation is CASSPPGTGGSWDTQYF.